Listed below are T cell receptor beta chains from one sample, sequenced in a study of T cell changes during pregnancy in multiple sclerosis. Profiling relied on immunoSEQ multiplex PCR, and the TCRdb table lists in-frame clones only, not all of them. The sample carries about 79,000 clones, approximately 92% recorded once. The material was peripheral blood, obtained in the second trimester of pregnancy. The source is a female donor in good health, enrolled as a control in a pregnancy study. The CDR3 runs from the conserved cysteine through the conserved F or W. D genes are given only for firm matches. Only part of the rows carry a size: once, few, many, or a class if the clone is expanded.

j_call: TRBJ1-1; d_call: TRBD1; clone_size: NA; v_call: TRBV9; cdr3_nt: TGTGCCAGCAGCACGGACAGGGGATTTCGAACTGAAGCTTTCTTT; cdr3_aa: CASSTDRGFRTEAFF
j_call: TRBJ1-1; d_call: TRBD1; clone_size: NA; v_call: TRBV5-1; cdr3_nt: TGCGCCAGCAGCTCCGGAGAAAGACAGGGCGTTCAAATGAACACTGAAGCTTTCTTT; cdr3_aa: CASSSGERQGVQMNTEAFF
j_call: TRBJ2-5; d_call: TRBD1; clone_size: NA; v_call: TRBV5-1; cdr3_nt: TGCGCCAGCAGCTTGACACAGGGGGTCGCGATGGAGACCCAGTACTTC; cdr3_aa: CASSLTQGVAMETQYF
j_call: TRBJ1-2; d_call: NA; clone_size: NA; v_call: TRBV15; cdr3_nt: TGTGCCACCAGCCGCTCCCGAGATTCGGATGGCTACACCTTC; cdr3_aa: CATSRSRDSDGYTF
j_call: TRBJ1-1; d_call: TRBD1; clone_size: NA; v_call: TRBV11-2; cdr3_nt: TGTGCCAGCAGCTTAGGAGGCCAGGGGGCCGGGGCTTTCTTT; cdr3_aa: CASSLGGQGAGAFF
j_call: TRBJ2-5; d_call: TRBD2; clone_size: NA; v_call: TRBV7-8; cdr3_nt: TGTGCCAGCAGCTTATTCGGCGGGGGGGCCCAGATGGGAGAGACCCAGTACTTC; cdr3_aa: CASSLFGGGAQMGETQYF
j_call: TRBJ2-6; d_call: NA; clone_size: NA; v_call: TRBV21-1; cdr3_nt: TGTGCCAGCAGCAATGCAGGGGCCTCTGGGGCCAACGTCCTGACTTTC; cdr3_aa: CASSNAGASGANVLTF
j_call: TRBJ2-1; d_call: NA; clone_size: NA; v_call: TRBV4-1; cdr3_nt: TGCGCCAGCAGCCAGGGAACTAGTATCGATGAGCAGTTCTTC; cdr3_aa: CASSQGTSIDEQFF
j_call: TRBJ1-2; d_call: NA; clone_size: once; v_call: TRBV2; cdr3_nt: TGTGCCAGCAGTGGGGAGGGCTATGGCTACACCTTC; cdr3_aa: CASSGEGYGYTF
j_call: TRBJ1-2; d_call: TRBD1; clone_size: NA; v_call: TRBV2; cdr3_nt: TGTGCCAGCAGAGCCGGGACAGGGGGCCCGGGCTACACCTTC; cdr3_aa: CASRAGTGGPGYTF
j_call: TRBJ2-7; d_call: NA; clone_size: NA; v_call: TRBV4-3; cdr3_nt: TGCGCCAGCAGCCAATGGGGAGAGAAAGACGAGCAGTACTTC; cdr3_aa: CASSQWGEKDEQYF
j_call: TRBJ2-3; d_call: TRBD2; clone_size: NA; v_call: TRBV7-9; cdr3_nt: TGTGCCAGCAGCTTACAGCCGGGACTACCGAAAACGCAGTATTTT; cdr3_aa: CASSLQPGLPKTQYF
j_call: TRBJ2-1; d_call: TRBD2; clone_size: NA; v_call: TRBV13; cdr3_nt: TGTGCCAGCAGCTTCCTAGCGGGGGGGAATCTGCATGAGCAGTTCTTC; cdr3_aa: CASSFLAGGNLHEQFF
j_call: TRBJ2-7; d_call: TRBD1; clone_size: NA; v_call: TRBV6-8; cdr3_nt: TGTGCCAGCAGTTACGTTCGAGAGCCGACAGGGGGTACCTACGAGCAGTACTTC; cdr3_aa: CASSYVREPTGGTYEQYF
j_call: TRBJ2-3; d_call: NA; clone_size: NA; v_call: TRBV5-5; cdr3_nt: TGTGCCAGCAGCTTCGGAACCGACACTTTAAGCACAGATACGCAGTATTTT; cdr3_aa: CASSFGTDTLSTDTQYF
j_call: TRBJ2-1; d_call: TRBD1; clone_size: NA; v_call: TRBV18; cdr3_nt: TGTGCCAGCTCATCCGGGACAGGGGGGATGAATGAGCAGTTCTTC; cdr3_aa: CASSSGTGGMNEQFF
j_call: TRBJ2-3; d_call: NA; clone_size: NA; v_call: TRBV7-9; cdr3_nt: TGTGCCAGCAGCTCTCACACGGGACTTAGCACAGATACGCAGTATTTT; cdr3_aa: CASSSHTGLSTDTQYF
j_call: TRBJ1-3; d_call: NA; clone_size: NA; v_call: TRBV5-1; cdr3_nt: TGCGCCAGCAGCACAGCCAGGGGAAACACCATATATTTT; cdr3_aa: CASSTARGNTIYF
j_call: TRBJ1-2; d_call: TRBD1; clone_size: once; v_call: TRBV7-3; cdr3_nt: TGTGCCAGCAGCTTAACCAGGGACAGTCCTGGCTACACCTTC; cdr3_aa: CASSLTRDSPGYTF
j_call: TRBJ1-1; d_call: NA; clone_size: NA; v_call: TRBV5-1; cdr3_nt: TGCGCCAGCAGCTTGGATGGACAAATGGTGGGTGAAGCTTTCTTT; cdr3_aa: CASSLDGQMVGEAFF
j_call: TRBJ1-5; d_call: NA; clone_size: once; v_call: TRBV5-8; cdr3_nt: TGTGCCAGCAGCTTGGATAGGGGAAGCAATCAGCCCCAGCATTTT; cdr3_aa: CASSLDRGSNQPQHF
j_call: TRBJ1-2; d_call: TRBD1; clone_size: once; v_call: TRBV6-5; cdr3_nt: TGTGCCAGCAGCCTTGACAGGGGCTATGGCTACACCTTC; cdr3_aa: CASSLDRGYGYTF
j_call: TRBJ2-1; d_call: TRBD1; clone_size: NA; v_call: TRBV7-8; cdr3_nt: TGTGCCAGCAGCTACGACAGGGGTTATCAGTTCTTC; cdr3_aa: CASSYDRGYQFF
j_call: TRBJ1-2; d_call: NA; clone_size: NA; v_call: TRBV27; cdr3_nt: TGTGCCAGCAGCCCAGGGTTGGGCTATGGCTACACCTTC; cdr3_aa: CASSPGLGYGYTF
j_call: TRBJ1-5; d_call: NA; clone_size: few; v_call: TRBV4-2; cdr3_nt: TGTGCCAGCAGCCATGGGCTCAATCAGCCCCAGCATTTT; cdr3_aa: CASSHGLNQPQHF
j_call: TRBJ1-5; d_call: NA; clone_size: once; v_call: TRBV19; cdr3_nt: TGTGCCAGTAGTATGGCACTATACAATCAGCCCCAGCATTTT; cdr3_aa: CASSMALYNQPQHF
j_call: TRBJ1-3; d_call: TRBD1; clone_size: NA; v_call: TRBV9; cdr3_nt: TGTGCCAGCAGCGCCTCCGGGACAGGGATTGGAAACACCATATATTTT; cdr3_aa: CASSASGTGIGNTIYF
j_call: TRBJ1-2; d_call: NA; clone_size: NA; v_call: TRBV6-5; cdr3_nt: TGTGCCAGCAGTAAACACAGGGATAGAGGCTATGGCTACACCTTC; cdr3_aa: CASSKHRDRGYGYTF
j_call: TRBJ1-2; d_call: TRBD1; clone_size: NA; v_call: TRBV30; cdr3_nt: TGTGCCTGGAGGCGCACCGGGACAGAAAACTATGGCTACACCTTC; cdr3_aa: CAWRRTGTENYGYTF
j_call: TRBJ2-5; d_call: TRBD1; clone_size: NA; v_call: TRBV5-1; cdr3_nt: TGCGCCAGCTCTCCAACAGGGGGAGCAGAGACCCAGTACTTC; cdr3_aa: CASSPTGGAETQYF
j_call: TRBJ2-7; d_call: NA; clone_size: NA; v_call: TRBV7-2; cdr3_nt: TGTGCCAGCAGCTTAGAAATCCCAGGGTTGGGCTACGAGCAGTACTTC; cdr3_aa: CASSLEIPGLGYEQYF
j_call: TRBJ1-6; d_call: NA; clone_size: few; v_call: TRBV5-6; cdr3_nt: TGTGCCAGCAGCTTGGGACTCACTAGGCCGGATTCACCCCTCCACTTT; cdr3_aa: CASSLGLTRPDSPLHF
j_call: TRBJ1-1; d_call: NA; clone_size: once; v_call: TRBV9; cdr3_nt: TGTGCCAGCAGCGTAGTATCGGGAGGGAGTGAAGCTTTCTTT; cdr3_aa: CASSVVSGGSEAFF
j_call: TRBJ1-1; d_call: TRBD1; clone_size: NA; v_call: TRBV7-9; cdr3_nt: TGTGCCAGCAGCCTACAGGGGATGAACACTGAAGCTTTCTTT; cdr3_aa: CASSLQGMNTEAFF
j_call: TRBJ2-6; d_call: TRBD1; clone_size: NA; v_call: TRBV30; cdr3_nt: TGTGCCTGGAACCCAGGGGGTCCCGGGGCCAACGTCCTGACTTTC; cdr3_aa: CAWNPGGPGANVLTF
j_call: TRBJ1-2; d_call: TRBD1; clone_size: once; v_call: TRBV18; cdr3_nt: TGTGCCAGCTCCCCAGACAGGGAATATGGCTACACCTTC; cdr3_aa: CASSPDREYGYTF
j_call: TRBJ1-2; d_call: NA; clone_size: NA; v_call: TRBV9; cdr3_nt: TGTGCCAGCAGCGTAGGCGACGGGGGCTACACCTTC; cdr3_aa: CASSVGDGGYTF
j_call: TRBJ1-2; d_call: NA; clone_size: NA; v_call: TRBV7-2; cdr3_nt: TGTGCCAGCAACAATCTTGGTGGCTACACCTTC; cdr3_aa: CASNNLGGYTF
j_call: TRBJ2-5; d_call: TRBD1; clone_size: NA; v_call: TRBV19; cdr3_nt: TGTGCCAGTAGTATTGTAGCAGGGGGAGAGACCCAGTACTTC; cdr3_aa: CASSIVAGGETQYF